These 13 T cell receptor beta chains came from one sample sequenced in a study of blood T cell repertoires in COVID-19. Assay: immunoSEQ multiplex PCR; the TCRdb copy retains only in-frame clones and omits some. The data contain approximately 240,000 clones, roughly 80% of them singletons. Sequencing was done on a sample of peripheral blood. Every receptor here comes from a woman over 75 with active or convalescent COVID-19.

The count of this clone is one. The V and J genes are TRBV4-2 and TRBJ1-1; TRBD1 agrees at 10 bases. Germline V gene sequence: CDR1 LGHNA, CDR2 YNFKEQ. With 1 base clipped from V and 0 bases from J, the junction kept 2 bases outside the gene matches. This CDR3 is built from 16 residues. CDR3: CASSQGTGGMNTEAFF. CDR3 in DNA: TGTGCCAGCAGCCAAGGGACAGGGGGTATGAACACTGAAGCTTTCTTT.

The chain combines TRBV18 with TRBJ2-7; 7 bases are shared with TRBD1. Per germline, CDR1 KGHSH and CDR2 LQKENI. J lost 3 bases, V lost 6 bases, and 5 bases had no gene match. The CDR3 is made up of 13 amino acids. CDR3 bases: TGTGCCAGCTCGATGGACAGGAGCTACGAGCAGTACTTC. It yields the protein CASSMDRSYEQYF.

V and J are TRBV10-3 and TRBJ1-2; weak D call: TRBD1 (6 bases). CDR1 is ENHRY and CDR2 is SYGVKD in the germline V gene. Trimming left V 10 bases short and J 8 bases short, with 20 bases between. This CDR3 is built from 13 residues. The CDR3 loop is CASNGGGAGGYTF. The CDR3 bases are TGTGCCAGCAACGGCGGGGGCGCGGGAGGCTACACCTTC.

In its sample, this clone was seen once. The rearrangement uses TRBV6-2 or TRBV6-3 and TRBJ1-1; D is possibly TRBD1 (5 bases). CDR3 length equals 13 residues. Germline V lookup: CDR1 MNHEY, CDR2 SVGEGT. Trimming took 2 bases from V and 5 from J, leaving 9 bases between them. CDR3 amino acids: CASSYPGRTEAFF. The CDR3 coding sequence is TGTGCCAGCAGTTACCCAGGGCGAACTGAAGCTTTCTTT.

The rearrangement uses TRBV21-1 and TRBJ1-5; TRBD1 was called by the table and not checked on the DNA. TRBV21-1 has pseudogene status. This CDR3 region has 18 residues. The CDR3 reads CASSGRLPGQNSNQPQHF. As DNA, the CDR3 is TGTGCCAGCAGCGGTCGCCTGCCGGGACAGAATAGCAATCAGCCCCAGCATTTT.

The V and J genes are TRBV5-5 and TRBJ2-5; D is ambiguous. The CDR3 sequence is 12 residues long. With 0 bases removed from V and 4 bases from J, the gap between germline ends came to 4 bases. Germline assignment: CDR1 SGHKS and CDR2 YYEKEE (reference sequence). The CDR3 sequence: CASSLGVETQYF. CDR3 nucleotides: TGTGCCAGCAGCTTGGGAGTAGAGACCCAGTACTTC.

The chain has TRBV18 and TRBJ2-5; D is perhaps TRBD2 (6 bases). The V end was cut by 4 bases, the J end by 4 bases, with 16 bases between. Germline V gives CDR1 KGHSH, CDR2 LQKENI. The CDR3 has 15 residues. The CDR3: CASSQRLVRGETQYF. CDR3 DNA sequence: TGTGCCAGCTCACAACGACTAGTACGAGGAGAGACCCAGTACTTC. Based on the CDR3 plus reference TRBV18 and TRBJ2-5, the full variable domain is NAGVMQNPRHLVRRRGQEARLRCSPMKGHSHVYWYRQLPEEGLKFMVYLQKENIIDESGMPKERFSAEFPKEGPSILRIQQVVRGDSAAYFCASSQRLVRGETQYFGPGTRLLVL.

This rearrangement joins TRBV9 to TRBJ2-5, with TRBD2 matching 11 bases. The CDR3 is 18 amino acids. V lost 1 base and J lost 5; bases outside the gene matches: 13. From germline, CDR1 is SGDLS and CDR2 YYNGEE. The CDR3 DNA is TGTGCCAGCAGCGTATCCCCGACTACTAGCGGGAGAGCTGAGACCCAGTACTTC. Amino acids: CASSVSPTTSGRAETQYF. Full variable domain (missing parts from reference TRBV9 and TRBJ2-5): DSGVTQTPKHLITATGQRVTLRCSPRSGDLSVYWYQQSLDQGLQFLIQYYNGEERAKGNILERFSAQQFPDLHSELNLSSLELGDSALYFCASSVSPTTSGRAETQYFGPGTRLLVL.

DNA of the CDR3: TGTGCCAGCAGTGTGGGACAGGTGCGGGTGCCCCAGCATTTT. Translation gives CASSVGQVRVPQHF. V is TRBV2 and J is TRBJ1-5; 8 bases align to TRBD1. Germline loops: CDR1 SNHLY, CDR2 FYNNEI. Losses at the gene ends were 4 bases for V and 9 bases for J; bases not matched to a gene: 8. The CDR3 runs 14 residues.

The chain has TRBV9 and TRBJ2-7; D might be TRBD2 (5 bases). The germline CDR1 and CDR2 sequences are SGDLS and YYNGEE. The CDR3 runs to 14 residues. The V and J ends lost 1 base and 3 bases respectively, with 11 bases between them. The CDR3 region has the DNA TGTGCCAGCAGCGTAAGTGGGAGAAGCTACGAGCAGTACTTC. Its protein is CASSVSGRSYEQYF.

J is TRBJ2-1 and V is TRBV11-3, with 8 bases fitting TRBD1. The CDR3 runs to 15 residues. After removal of 8 bases from V and 7 bases from J, the junction contained 13 bases not matched to a gene. Germline lookup yields CDR1 SGHNT and CDR2 YENEEA. CDR3 DNA sequence: TGTGCCAGCTGCATTTCCGGGACAGGAGAGAATGAGCAGTTCTTC. It encodes CASCISGTGENEQFF.

The chain combines TRBV5-1 with TRBJ1-6; TRBD1 agrees at 7 bases. CDR1 and CDR2 from the germline V gene are SGHRS and YFSETQ. The junction had 4 bases not matched to a gene; V was cut back by 0 bases and J by 7 bases. The CDR3 has 15 residues. The CDR3 nucleotides are TGCGCCAGCAGCTTGGACCCGGGACAGAATTCACCCCTCCACTTT. It codes for CASSLDPGQNSPLHF.

This clone turned up a few times. This chain connects TRBV7-8 to TRBJ2-5; D possibly corresponds to TRBD1 (5 bases). V gave up 3 bases and J gave up 4 bases, with 9 bases separating them. The CDR3 sequence is 13 residues long. In germline, CDR1 is SGHVS, CDR2 FQNEAQ. The CDR3 is CASSFYRGETQYF. The DNA of the CDR3 is TGTGCCAGCAGCTTTTATAGGGGAGAGACCCAGTACTTC.